This passage covers 18 T cell receptor beta chains from one sample sequenced in a study of cytomegalovirus exposure and HLA in healthy donors. PCR involved 60 Vbeta and 13 Jbeta primers. The assay was immunoSEQ multiplex PCR, and TCRdb's table has in-frame clones only and misses some. Of about 76,000 clones in the sample, roughly 80% were seen once. The sample comprised PBMCs. The source of these receptors is a woman aged 30 to 39 in good health and CMV-seronegative.

As DNA, the CDR3 is TGTGCCAGCAGCCCTTGGACAGGGGGCGCGGTCGGGGAGCTGTTTTTT. Its translation: CASSPWTGGAVGELFF. The chain employs TRBV7-8 and TRBJ2-2; TRBD1 matches at 11 bases. Germline trimming cut 5 bases from V and 7 bases from J; bases unmatched to any gene: 9. The CDR3 runs 16 residues. CDR1 and CDR2 from the germline V gene are SGHVS and FQNEAQ.

As concerns this clone: Its ends do not fully match the called genes, so a read error is possible. The chain carries TRBV7-9 and TRBJ1-1; D not resolved. This CDR3 comprises 14 residues. CDR1 SEHNR and CDR2 FQNEAQ come from the germline V gene (reference sequence). The CDR3 region is CSSSLALRQLEAFF. As DNA, the CDR3 is TGTTCCAGCAGCTTAGCGCTGAGGCAGCTCGAAGCTTTCTTT.

This chain links TRBV28 with TRBJ2-3; tentatively, D is TRBD2 (6 bases). The CDR3 sequence is 13 residues long. V was trimmed by 9 bases and J by 7 bases, leaving 17 bases between them. Looked up from germline, CDR1 is MDHEN and CDR2 is SYDVKM. The CDR3: CASCLGGDYTQYF. For the CDR3, the DNA is TGTGCCAGTTGCCTCGGGGGAGATTATACGCAGTATTTT.

J is TRBJ2-1 and V is TRBV7-9; TRBD2 is a possible D gene (5 bases). The CDR3 has 17 amino acids. V lost 6 bases to trimming and J lost 7 bases, with 25 bases between them. Germline assignment: CDR1 SEHNR and CDR2 FQNEAQ (reference sequence). The CDR3 nucleotides read TGTGCCAGCAGACAGAACTCACGACTATATGAGATAAATGAGCAGTTCTTC. Protein sequence: CASRQNSRLYEINEQFF. Variable domain in full (rest from reference TRBV7-9 and TRBJ2-1): DTGVSQNPRHKITKRGQNVTFRCDPISEHNRLYWYRQTLGQGPEFLTYFQNEAQLEKSRLLSDRFSAERPKGSFSTLEIQRTEQGDSAMYLCASRQNSRLYEINEQFFGPGTRLTVL.

The chain couples TRBV29-1 to TRBJ2-3; tentative D call: TRBD2 (6 bases). This CDR3 is 15 amino acids long. The V end lost 6 bases, the J end lost 0 bases, and 16 bases lay between the germline ends. CDR1 is SQVTM and CDR2 is ANQGSEA in the germline V gene. The chain's CDR3 is CSVNPGGFSTDTQYF. The DNA of the CDR3 is TGCAGCGTGAACCCCGGAGGGTTTAGCACAGATACGCAGTATTTT.

The chain couples TRBV7-2 to TRBJ2-2, with TRBD2 identical over 7 bases. V lost 5 bases to trimming and J lost 4 bases; unmatched junction nucleotides: 7. The V gene's germline CDR1 is SGHTA and CDR2 FQGNSA. The CDR3 is 15 amino acids. The CDR3 DNA is TGTGCCAGCAGCCAACGCGGGGGTCGCACCGGGGAGCTGTTTTTT. It translates to CASSQRGGRTGELFF.

J is TRBJ1-1 and V is TRBV7-8; D unclear. Germline V CDR1 and CDR2: SGHVS, FQNEAQ. This CDR3 is 12 amino acids long. The germline V and J ends were trimmed by 6 bases and 3 bases, with 8 bases remaining between them. This CDR3 reads CASRSQDTEAFF. The DNA of the CDR3 is TGTGCCAGCAGATCACAAGACACTGAAGCTTTCTTT.

The rearrangement uses TRBV7-9 and TRBJ2-7; TRBD2 might be the D (5 bases). Trimming pared 2 bases from V and 3 bases from J, leaving 20 bases between. Germline-derived CDR1 and CDR2 are SEHNR and FQNEAQ (reference sequence). The CDR3 consists of 17 residues. CDR3 loop: CASSLTGSGSFNYEQYF. The CDR3 DNA sequence: TGTGCCAGCAGCTTAACGGGATCTGGTTCATTTAACTACGAGCAGTACTTC.

The J gene is TRBJ1-3, the V gene TRBV11-2; D unclear. V was pared by 3 bases and J by 2 bases, with 11 bases between. The CDR3 has 15 amino acids. CDR1 SGHAT and CDR2 FQNNGV come from the germline V gene. The CDR3 loop is CASSFGEPAGNTIYF. In DNA, the CDR3 is TGTGCCAGCAGCTTCGGGGAGCCAGCTGGAAACACCATATATTTT.

The rearrangement uses TRBV7-9 and TRBJ2-5, with 14 positions matching TRBD2. CDR3 length: 17 amino acids. In germline, CDR1 is SEHNR, CDR2 FQNEAQ (reference sequence). Trimming cost V 5 bases and J 2 bases; bases outside gene matches: 7. CDR3 coding DNA: TGTGCCAGCAGCCCGGGACTAGCGGGAGCTGCACAAGAGACCCAGTACTTC. Encoded protein: CASSPGLAGAAQETQYF.

The gene calls are TRBV15 and TRBJ1-3; weak D call: TRBD1 (6 bases). The V gene lost 6 bases and the J gene lost 0 bases, with 15 bases spanning the gap. The germline CDR1 and CDR2 sequences are LNHNV and YYDKDF (reference sequence). The CDR3 is made up of 16 amino acids. The CDR3 bases are TGTGCCACCAGTCCGGACAGCCTGAGCTCTGGAAACACCATATATTTT. Residues: CATSPDSLSSGNTIYF.

The chain employs TRBV6-1 and TRBJ1-5, with TRBD1 identical over 8 bases. V trimming: 3 bases; J trimming: 3 bases; junction bases outside the gene matches: 7. This CDR3 contains 16 residues. Per germline, CDR1 MNHNS and CDR2 SASEGT. Here the CDR3 DNA reads TGTGCCAGCAGTGACCAAGGGACAGGCCTCAATCAGCCCCAGCATTTT. Translation gives CASSDQGTGLNQPQHF.

The sample holds a few counts of this clone. The junction departs from germline at one end; a sequencing error may be responsible. This chain links TRBV27 with TRBJ1-5; D possibly corresponds to TRBD1 (6 bases). CDR1 MNHEY and CDR2 SMNVEV come from the germline V gene (reference sequence). The CDR3 covers 10 residues. The CDR3 DNA is TGCAACAGGGGCAATCAGCCCCAGCATTTT. Protein: CNRGNQPQHF.

The gene calls are TRBV6-6 and TRBJ1-1; D call uncertain. Trimming stripped 0 bases from V and 1 base from J, with 6 bases between. CDR1 and CDR2 (germline): MNHNY, SVGAGI (reference sequence). The CDR3 has 14 residues. CDR3 coding DNA: TGTGCCAGCAGTTACTCCGGGTCGAACACTGAAGCTTTCTTT. Translation: CASSYSGSNTEAFF.

The rearrangement links TRBV4-2 to TRBJ2-5; TRBD2 matches 7 bases. The trim removed 6 bases at V and 3 bases at J, leaving 13 bases unmatched. The CDR3 extends over 16 amino acids. Per the germline V gene, CDR1 is LGHNA and CDR2 is YNFKEQ. CDR3 protein: CASSPRAGDVEETQYF. The CDR3 region has the DNA TGTGCCAGCAGTCCACGTGCGGGAGACGTGGAAGAGACCCAGTACTTC.

The chain links TRBV28 to TRBJ2-7; D is uncertain. Deletions cut 5 bases from V and 6 bases from J, with 5 bases between. The CDR3 extends over 10 amino acids. Germline values: CDR1 MDHEN, CDR2 SYDVKM. The CDR3: CASSAGEQYF. As DNA, the CDR3 is TGTGCCAGCAGTGCCGGCGAGCAGTACTTC.

The table lists this clone with a count of one. The chain employs TRBV14 and TRBJ2-7, with D perhaps TRBD2 (6 bases). V lost 2 bases, J lost 0 bases, and 23 bases lay in between. From germline, CDR1 is SGHDN and CDR2 FVKESK. CDR3 length: 19 residues. Written as DNA, the CDR3 is TGTGCCAGCAGCCAACAAAGGGGCCCCGCGGGATTGGGCTCCTACGAGCAGTACTTC. Its translation is CASSQQRGPAGLGSYEQYF. Drawing the rest from reference TRBV14 and TRBJ2-7, the complete variable domain is EAGVTQFPSHSVIEKGQTVTLRCDPISGHDNLYWYRRVMGKEIKFLLHFVKESKQDESGMPNNRFLAERTGGTYSTLKVQPAELEDSGVYFCASSQQRGPAGLGSYEQYFGPGTRLTVT.

The V gene is TRBV29-1, the J gene TRBJ2-7; 11 nucleotides align to TRBD1. This CDR3 region has 13 residues. Germline V gene lookup returns CDR1 SQVTM and CDR2 ANQGSEA. The trim removed 7 bases at V and 2 bases at J, leaving 4 bases unmatched. In DNA form, the CDR3 reads TGCAGCGCAAGGACAGGGGGCGCCTACGAGCAGTACTTC. Its translation is CSARTGGAYEQYF.